What follows is one TCR beta chain and its context. Produced via immunoSEQ multiplex PCR; TCRdb's table is partial and in-frame only. The data show approximately 90,000 clones, about 86% seen once. This record belongs to a study of blood T cell repertoires in COVID-19. Background on the study: T cells, B-cell-depleted T cells, or PBMCs supplied cDNA or gDNA.

The germline V and J ends were trimmed by 3 bases and 16 bases, with 22 bases remaining between them. Germline V CDR1 and CDR2: KGHSH, LQKENI. The CDR3 is made up of 14 amino acids. The sequenced sample consisted of peripheral blood. The TCR was taken from a man older than 75 with active or convalescent COVID-19. The chain recombines TRBV18 with TRBJ2-1; the D gene is possibly TRBD1 (6 bases). In DNA form, the CDR3 reads TGTGCCAGCTCACCCGGCCAGGGGACATCCACTTATTTCTTC. Translated: CASSPGQGTSTYFF. Supplemented by reference TRBV18 and TRBJ2-1, the full variable domain reads NAGVMQNPRHLVRRRGQEARLRCSPMKGHSHVYWYRQLPEEGLKFMVYLQKENIIDESGMPKERFSAEFPKEGPSILRIQQVVRGDSAAYFCASSPGQGTSTYFFGPGTRLTVL.